The sequence of this T cell receptor (beta chain) was determined in a study of neurological immune-mediated disorders. The ends lost 4 bases at V and 8 bases at J; junction bases unmatched: 9. Germline values: CDR1 LNHNV, CDR2 YYDKDF (reference sequence). The CDR3 is 16 residues long. TCRdb reprocessed the 5' RACE reads with MiXCR, giving one entry per CDR3 protein. Among 84,000 or so distinct CDR3 sequences listed, approximately 13% were seen once. The time point: longitudinal time-point 2. The source material was PBMCs. This sequence originates from a female donor with HTLV-1-associated myelopathy (HAM/TSP). The chain combines TRBV15 with TRBJ2-2, with 11 bases matching TRBD2. Here the CDR3 DNA reads TGTGCCACCAGCATGGGACTAGCGGCCGTGGAGGGGGAGCTGTTTTTT. This gives the protein CATSMGLAAVEGELFF.